This is a list of T cell receptor beta chains from one sample in a study of blood T cells in healthy people across ages. TCRdb passed the 5' RACE reads through MiXCR, listing each CDR3 protein once. The table shows some 940,000 distinct CDR3 sequences, with 29% occurring only once. These sequences were also reported in another study, on T cells of mothers and their children.

Sequenced sample: blood. The receptor source for this set is a woman aged 40 to 50 in good health. CDR3s include the opening cysteine and the closing phenylalanine or tryptophan. Each record gives: J gene, clone size, V gene, D gene, CDR3 protein, CDR3 DNA. A D gene is named only where the DNA matches it firmly. A clone size is listed for some rows: how often the clone was seen (once, few, many), or a class if it is expanded.

j_call: TRBJ2-3
clone_size: .
v_call: TRBV20-1
d_call: TRBD1
cdr3_aa: CSAVDRGDPTDTQYF
cdr3_nt: TGCAGTGCTGTGGACAGGGGGGATCCCACAGATACGCAGTATTTT

j_call: TRBJ2-5
clone_size: .
v_call: TRBV7-2
d_call: .
cdr3_aa: CASSSPAETQYF
cdr3_nt: TGTGCCAGCAGCTCCCCGGCCGAGACCCAGTACTTC

j_call: TRBJ2-7
clone_size: few
v_call: TRBV3-1
d_call: TRBD2
cdr3_aa: CASSQDAAGGSYEQYF
cdr3_nt: TGTGCCAGCAGCCAAGATGCAGCGGGGGGCTCCTACGAGCAGTACTTC

j_call: TRBJ2-5
clone_size: many
v_call: TRBV7-9
d_call: .
cdr3_aa: CASTPWGQETQYF
cdr3_nt: TGTGCCAGCACCCCCTGGGGGCAAGAGACCCAGTACTTC

j_call: TRBJ1-5
clone_size: few
v_call: TRBV12-3/TRBV12-4
d_call: .
cdr3_aa: CASSFAGESNQPQHF
cdr3_nt: TGTGCCAGCAGTTTTGCAGGAGAGAGCAATCAGCCCCAGCATTTT

j_call: TRBJ1-5
clone_size: .
v_call: TRBV7-2
d_call: .
cdr3_aa: CASSLDGAPNQPQHF
cdr3_nt: TGTGCCAGCAGCTTAGATGGGGCGCCCAATCAGCCCCAGCATTTT

j_call: TRBJ2-7
clone_size: many
v_call: TRBV7-2
d_call: .
cdr3_aa: CASTTRRGSYEQYF
cdr3_nt: TGTGCCAGCACCACACGACGGGGCTCCTACGAGCAGTACTTC

j_call: TRBJ2-7
clone_size: many
v_call: TRBV5-1
d_call: TRBD1
cdr3_aa: CASSWKQGQVLLGYEQYF
cdr3_nt: TGCGCCAGCAGCTGGAAACAAGGACAGGTTCTTCTCGGCTACGAGCAGTACTTC

j_call: TRBJ2-4
clone_size: few
v_call: TRBV14
d_call: .
cdr3_aa: CASSQDSGGSKNIQYF
cdr3_nt: TGTGCCAGCAGCCAAGATTCAGGAGGTTCCAAAAACATTCAGTACTTC

j_call: TRBJ1-4
clone_size: few
v_call: TRBV7-3
d_call: .
cdr3_aa: CASSLTPNEKLFF
cdr3_nt: TGTGCCAGCAGCTTAACCCCAAATGAAAAACTGTTTTTT

j_call: TRBJ2-5
clone_size: few
v_call: TRBV12-3/TRBV12-4
d_call: .
cdr3_aa: CASSTQGSLGTQYF
cdr3_nt: TGTGCCAGCAGCACGCAGGGGAGTTTGGGGACCCAGTACTTC

j_call: TRBJ2-5
clone_size: .
v_call: TRBV7-2
d_call: .
cdr3_aa: CASSLSSGKQETQYF
cdr3_nt: TGTGCCAGCAGCTTGAGTAGCGGCAAGCAAGAGACCCAGTACTTC

j_call: TRBJ2-5
clone_size: many
v_call: TRBV20-1
d_call: .
cdr3_aa: CSATVDQETQYF
cdr3_nt: TGCAGTGCTACCGTGGACCAAGAGACCCAGTACTTC

j_call: TRBJ1-6
clone_size: .
v_call: TRBV3-1
d_call: TRBD1
cdr3_aa: CASSQDLLVGQAFGSPLHF
cdr3_nt: TGTGCCAGCAGCCAAGATTTACTGGTAGGACAGGCGTTTGGTTCACCCCTCCACTTT

j_call: TRBJ2-7
clone_size: .
v_call: TRBV5-1
d_call: .
cdr3_aa: CASSYSADNEQYF
cdr3_nt: TGCGCCAGCAGCTACTCGGCCGACAATGAGCAGTACTTC

j_call: TRBJ2-1
clone_size: .
v_call: TRBV27
d_call: TRBD1
cdr3_aa: CASRTGVEQFF
cdr3_nt: TGTGCCAGCAGGACAGGGGTCGAGCAGTTCTTC

j_call: TRBJ2-1
clone_size: .
v_call: TRBV7-2
d_call: .
cdr3_aa: CASSSRDGGSTEQFF
cdr3_nt: TGTGCCAGCAGCTCCAGGGACGGAGGTTCTACGGAGCAGTTCTTC

j_call: TRBJ1-1
clone_size: .
v_call: TRBV6-2/TRBV6-3
d_call: .
cdr3_aa: CASGTRGRLGTEAFF
cdr3_nt: TGTGCCAGCGGAACGCGGGGGCGCTTGGGGACTGAAGCTTTCTTT

j_call: TRBJ2-7
clone_size: .
v_call: TRBV9
d_call: .
cdr3_aa: CASSVGGGVYEQYF
cdr3_nt: TGTGCCAGCAGCGTAGGGGGAGGTGTCTACGAGCAGTACTTC

j_call: TRBJ2-5
clone_size: few
v_call: TRBV10-3
d_call: .
cdr3_aa: CATGPSQETQYF
cdr3_nt: TGTGCCACGGGACCGTCCCAAGAGACCCAGTACTTC

j_call: TRBJ2-2
clone_size: few
v_call: TRBV7-7
d_call: .
cdr3_aa: CASSPKFAGELFF
cdr3_nt: TGTGCTAGCAGCCCTAAATTCGCGGGGGAGCTGTTTTTT

j_call: TRBJ2-1
clone_size: .
v_call: TRBV6-2/TRBV6-3
d_call: TRBD1
cdr3_aa: CTSRGAGTGAYNEQFF
cdr3_nt: TGTACCAGCAGGGGGGCGGGGACAGGGGCCTACAATGAGCAGTTCTTC

j_call: TRBJ1-1
clone_size: many
v_call: TRBV7-9
d_call: TRBD1
cdr3_aa: CASSLSPGQGGYEAFF
cdr3_nt: TGTGCCAGCAGCTTAAGTCCCGGACAGGGAGGGTATGAAGCTTTCTTT

j_call: TRBJ2-4
clone_size: few
v_call: TRBV12-5
d_call: .
cdr3_aa: CASGLVIANTNNEQYF
cdr3_nt: TGTGCTAGTGGTTTGGTAATTGCAAATACCAACAATGAGCAGTACTTC

j_call: TRBJ2-1
clone_size: .
v_call: TRBV2
d_call: .
cdr3_aa: CASTTGGGPYEQFF
cdr3_nt: TGTGCCAGCACCACAGGGGGGGGCCCCTACGAGCAGTTCTTC

j_call: TRBJ2-5
clone_size: .
v_call: TRBV14
d_call: .
cdr3_aa: CASSLGVLAQETQYF
cdr3_nt: TGTGCCAGCAGCTTAGGCGTTCTAGCTCAAGAGACCCAGTACTTC

j_call: TRBJ2-1
clone_size: .
v_call: TRBV5-1
d_call: TRBD2
cdr3_aa: CASSLVVPGLAGPDNEQFF
cdr3_nt: TGCGCCAGCAGCTTGGTGGTTCCGGGACTAGCGGGTCCAGACAATGAGCAGTTCTTC

j_call: TRBJ2-4
clone_size: .
v_call: TRBV7-8
d_call: .
cdr3_aa: CASSFRIRQATGDKNIQYF
cdr3_nt: TGTGCCAGCAGCTTTAGGATACGACAAGCGACAGGAGACAAAAACATTCAGTACTTC

j_call: TRBJ2-1
clone_size: many
v_call: TRBV2
d_call: .
cdr3_aa: CASSEALEQFF
cdr3_nt: TGTGCCAGCAGTGAAGCGCTGGAGCAGTTCTTC

j_call: TRBJ2-3
clone_size: .
v_call: TRBV6-6
d_call: TRBD1
cdr3_aa: CASSGQGGTDMQYF
cdr3_nt: TGTGCCAGCAGTGGACAGGGGGGCACAGATATGCAGTATTTT

j_call: TRBJ1-5
clone_size: .
v_call: TRBV7-8
d_call: .
cdr3_aa: CASQGGVNQPQHF
cdr3_nt: TGTGCCAGCCAAGGGGGGGTGAATCAGCCCCAGCATTTT

j_call: TRBJ2-7
clone_size: .
v_call: TRBV20-1
d_call: TRBD2
cdr3_aa: CSARDRTSGPYEQYF
cdr3_nt: TGCAGTGCTAGAGATAGGACTAGCGGCCCCTACGAGCAGTACTTC

j_call: TRBJ2-3
clone_size: many
v_call: TRBV6-4
d_call: .
cdr3_aa: CASSDGQGDTQYF
cdr3_nt: TGTGCCAGCAGTGACGGCCAGGGGGATACGCAGTATTTT

j_call: TRBJ2-7
clone_size: many
v_call: TRBV20-1
d_call: TRBD2
cdr3_aa: CSARGTSAYEQYF
cdr3_nt: TGCAGTGCTAGAGGGACTAGCGCCTACGAGCAGTACTTC

j_call: TRBJ1-4
clone_size: few
v_call: TRBV4-2
d_call: TRBD1
cdr3_aa: CASSQDLRQGNEKLFF
cdr3_nt: TGTGCCAGCAGCCAAGATCTGCGACAGGGGAATGAAAAACTGTTTTTT

j_call: TRBJ2-7
clone_size: .
v_call: TRBV12-3/TRBV12-4
d_call: TRBD2
cdr3_aa: CASSLAKTSGGTYEQYF
cdr3_nt: TGTGCCAGCAGTTTAGCAAAGACTAGCGGGGGAACCTACGAGCAGTACTTC

j_call: TRBJ1-2
clone_size: .
v_call: TRBV9
d_call: TRBD1
cdr3_aa: CASSERGTGVNGCTF
cdr3_nt: TGTGCCAGCAGCGAACGGGGGACAGGGGTTAATGGCTGCACCTTC

j_call: TRBJ2-1
clone_size: .
v_call: TRBV5-6
d_call: TRBD2
cdr3_aa: CASSSYSGGSSYNEQFF
cdr3_nt: TGTGCCAGCAGCTCCTATAGCGGGGGAAGCTCCTACAATGAGCAGTTCTTC

j_call: TRBJ1-4
clone_size: .
v_call: TRBV20-1
d_call: TRBD1
cdr3_aa: CSAKSSDNRDSLTEKLFF
cdr3_nt: TGCAGTGCTAAATCGAGCGACAACCGGGACAGCTTGACAGAAAAACTGTTTTTT

j_call: TRBJ2-7
clone_size: many
v_call: TRBV5-1
d_call: .
cdr3_aa: CASSLGAFYEQYF
cdr3_nt: TGCGCCAGCAGTCTTGGGGCCTTCTACGAGCAGTACTTC

j_call: TRBJ1-5
clone_size: many
v_call: TRBV4-3
d_call: .
cdr3_aa: CASSQNTGSNQPQHF
cdr3_nt: TGCGCCAGCAGCCAAAACACAGGTAGCAATCAGCCCCAGCATTTT

j_call: TRBJ1-6
clone_size: .
v_call: TRBV29-1
d_call: .
cdr3_aa: CTLSGRPNSPLHF
cdr3_nt: TGCACCCTATCCGGCAGGCCGAATTCACCCCTCCACTTT

j_call: TRBJ2-7
clone_size: .
v_call: TRBV12-3/TRBV12-4
d_call: TRBD1
cdr3_aa: CASSVTGGADEQYF
cdr3_nt: TGTGCCAGCAGTGTGACAGGGGGAGCGGACGAGCAGTACTTC

j_call: TRBJ1-5
clone_size: .
v_call: TRBV20-1
d_call: .
cdr3_aa: CSARSDGGVGNQPQHF
cdr3_nt: TGCAGTGCTAGATCGGACGGAGGAGTGGGCAATCAGCCCCAGCATTTT